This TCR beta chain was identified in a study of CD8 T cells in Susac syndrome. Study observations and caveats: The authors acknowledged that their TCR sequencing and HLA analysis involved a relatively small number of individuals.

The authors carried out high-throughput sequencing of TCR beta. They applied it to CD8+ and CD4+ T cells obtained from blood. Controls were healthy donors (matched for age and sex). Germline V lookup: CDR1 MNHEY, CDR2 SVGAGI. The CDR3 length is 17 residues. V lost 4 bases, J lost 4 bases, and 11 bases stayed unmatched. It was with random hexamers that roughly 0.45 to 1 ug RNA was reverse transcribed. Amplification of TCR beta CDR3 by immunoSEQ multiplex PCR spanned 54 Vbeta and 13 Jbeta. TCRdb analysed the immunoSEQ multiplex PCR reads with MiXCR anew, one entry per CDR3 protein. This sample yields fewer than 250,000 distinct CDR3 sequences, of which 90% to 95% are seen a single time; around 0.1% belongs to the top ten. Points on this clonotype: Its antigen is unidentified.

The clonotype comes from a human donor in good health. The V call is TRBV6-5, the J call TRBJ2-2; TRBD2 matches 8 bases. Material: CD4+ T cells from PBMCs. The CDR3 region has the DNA TGTGCCAGCAGTTCACCAACACCGGGGGGGCCCACCGGGGAGCTGTTTTTT. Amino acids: CASSSPTPGGPTGELFF.